These T cell receptor beta chains were read from a single sample in a study of cytomegalovirus exposure and HLA in healthy donors. Sequencing was performed with immunoSEQ multiplex PCR; in TCRdb, only in-frame clones are kept and a portion is missing. The repertoire has 110,000 or so clones, around 85% of them found once; the top ten carry roughly 3%. Sequencing was performed on PBMCs. These receptors originate from a woman under 30 in good health and CMV-seronegative. CDR3s include the opening cysteine and the closing phenylalanine or tryptophan. The D gene is left open where the match is weak. Size tells how often a clone was seen (once, few, many) or the class of an expanded clone, and some rows leave it out.

j_gene: TRBJ1-1
d_gene: .
abundance: once
v_gene: TRBV2
CDR3aa: CASSNRVTEAFF
CDR3nt: TGTGCCAGCAGCAACCGCGTCACTGAAGCTTTCTTT

j_gene: TRBJ1-5
d_gene: .
abundance: .
v_gene: TRBV2
CDR3aa: CASSDRYNQPQHF
CDR3nt: TGTGCCAGCAGTGACAGGTACAATCAGCCCCAGCATTTT

j_gene: TRBJ2-7
d_gene: .
abundance: .
v_gene: TRBV28
CDR3aa: CASSTLRGQYF
CDR3nt: TGTGCCAGCAGCACCCTACGAGGGCAGTACTTC

j_gene: TRBJ2-1
d_gene: TRBD2
abundance: .
v_gene: TRBV7-9
CDR3aa: CASSLVSGGFSYNEQFF
CDR3nt: TGTGCCAGCAGCTTAGTAAGCGGGGGGTTTTCCTACAATGAGCAGTTCTTC

j_gene: TRBJ2-3
d_gene: TRBD2
abundance: .
v_gene: TRBV11-2
CDR3aa: CASSSPTSGGASADTQYF
CDR3nt: TGTGCCAGCAGCTCCCCGACTAGCGGGGGGGCAAGTGCAGATACGCAGTATTTT

j_gene: TRBJ2-7
d_gene: TRBD1
abundance: few
v_gene: TRBV6-5
CDR3aa: CASSSMDRLMPYEQYF
CDR3nt: TGTGCCAGCAGTTCCATGGACAGGCTAATGCCCTACGAGCAGTACTTC

j_gene: TRBJ2-1
d_gene: .
abundance: .
v_gene: TRBV2
CDR3aa: CAERAGSNEQFF
CDR3nt: TGTGCCGAAAGGGCAGGGTCTAATGAGCAGTTCTTC

j_gene: TRBJ1-1
d_gene: TRBD1
abundance: .
v_gene: TRBV15
CDR3aa: CATSRDIGQGSEAFF
CDR3nt: TGTGCCACCAGCAGAGATATAGGACAGGGATCTGAAGCTTTCTTT

j_gene: TRBJ2-5
d_gene: TRBD1
abundance: .
v_gene: TRBV7-9
CDR3aa: CASSLVGTEETQYF
CDR3nt: TGTGCCAGCAGCTTAGTAGGGACAGAAGAGACCCAGTACTTC

j_gene: TRBJ1-5
d_gene: TRBD1
abundance: .
v_gene: TRBV6-1
CDR3aa: CASSEGANNQPQHF
CDR3nt: TGTGCCAGCAGCGAGGGGGCCAACAATCAGCCCCAGCATTTT

j_gene: TRBJ1-4
d_gene: TRBD1
abundance: .
v_gene: TRBV5-1
CDR3aa: CASSPGQGIEKLFF
CDR3nt: TGCGCCAGCAGCCCGGGACAGGGAATCGAAAAACTGTTTTTT

j_gene: TRBJ2-7
d_gene: .
abundance: .
v_gene: TRBV18
CDR3aa: CASSRPYDYEQYF
CDR3nt: TGTGCCAGCTCACGACCCTACGACTACGAGCAGTACTTC

j_gene: TRBJ2-1
d_gene: .
abundance: .
v_gene: TRBV7-2
CDR3aa: CASSLGSSSYNEQFF
CDR3nt: TGTGCCAGCAGCTTAGGCTCTTCGAGCTACAATGAGCAGTTCTTC

j_gene: TRBJ2-7
d_gene: .
abundance: .
v_gene: TRBV15
CDR3aa: CATSREGLSYEQYF
CDR3nt: TGTGCCACCAGCAGAGAGGGACTCTCCTACGAGCAGTACTTC

j_gene: TRBJ2-3
d_gene: .
abundance: .
v_gene: TRBV27
CDR3aa: CASSQPGTSTDTQYF
CDR3nt: TGTGCCAGCAGTCAACCAGGGACTTCCACAGATACGCAGTATTTT

j_gene: TRBJ1-6
d_gene: .
abundance: .
v_gene: TRBV2
CDR3aa: CASSKVSGAYNSPLHF
CDR3nt: TGTGCCAGCAGCAAGGTCTCGGGGGCCTATAATTCACCCCTCCACTTT

j_gene: TRBJ1-5
d_gene: TRBD1
abundance: .
v_gene: TRBV6-4
CDR3aa: CASSASRSQGAVTNSNQPQHF
CDR3nt: TGTGCCAGCAGTGCCTCCCGTTCCCAGGGGGCCGTCACAAATAGCAATCAGCCCCAGCATTTT

j_gene: TRBJ2-2
d_gene: .
abundance: .
v_gene: TRBV27
CDR3aa: CASNARGGSNTGELFF
CDR3nt: TGTGCCTCCAATGCTAGGGGCGGAAGTAACACCGGGGAGCTGTTTTTT

j_gene: TRBJ1-2
d_gene: .
abundance: .
v_gene: TRBV29-1
CDR3aa: CSVEQVLSYGYTF
CDR3nt: TGCAGCGTCGAACAGGTTCTTAGCTATGGCTACACCTTC

j_gene: TRBJ2-6
d_gene: TRBD1
abundance: .
v_gene: TRBV19
CDR3aa: CASSIMGQGATGANVLTF
CDR3nt: TGTGCCAGTAGTATAATGGGTCAGGGGGCGACTGGGGCCAACGTCCTGACTTTC

j_gene: TRBJ2-7
d_gene: TRBD1
abundance: .
v_gene: TRBV28
CDR3aa: CASSPRGQWSYEQYF
CDR3nt: TGTGCCAGCAGCCCTAGGGGGCAGTGGTCCTACGAGCAGTACTTC

j_gene: TRBJ2-7
d_gene: TRBD1
abundance: .
v_gene: TRBV25-1
CDR3aa: CASRPGQGYEQYF
CDR3nt: TGTGCCAGCAGACCCGGACAGGGCTACGAGCAGTACTTC

j_gene: TRBJ2-1
d_gene: .
abundance: .
v_gene: TRBV2
CDR3aa: CASSAARGLSSSYNEQFF
CDR3nt: TGTGCCAGCAGTGCGGCCCGGGGACTCTCGAGCTCCTACAATGAGCAGTTCTTC

j_gene: TRBJ1-1
d_gene: .
abundance: once
v_gene: TRBV15
CDR3aa: CATSRDFGQYTEAFF
CDR3nt: TGTGCCACCAGCAGAGACTTTGGACAGTACACTGAAGCTTTCTTT

j_gene: TRBJ2-4
d_gene: TRBD1
abundance: .
v_gene: TRBV27
CDR3aa: CASSSGTGPVIQYF
CDR3nt: TGTGCCAGCAGTTCCGGGACAGGGCCTGTCATTCAGTACTTC

j_gene: TRBJ2-3
d_gene: .
abundance: .
v_gene: TRBV21-1
CDR3aa: CASSKEVGQSTDTQYF
CDR3nt: TGTGCCAGCAGCAAAGAGGTTGGGCAGTCCACAGATACGCAGTATTTT

j_gene: TRBJ2-7
d_gene: TRBD1
abundance: .
v_gene: TRBV11-2
CDR3aa: CASSSYRGSSYEQYF
CDR3nt: TGTGCCAGCAGCTCCTACAGGGGCAGCTCCTACGAGCAGTACTTC

j_gene: TRBJ2-5
d_gene: .
abundance: .
v_gene: TRBV30
CDR3aa: CAWSVTSWETQYF
CDR3nt: TGTGCCTGGAGTGTCACTAGTTGGGAGACCCAGTACTTC

j_gene: TRBJ2-7
d_gene: TRBD1
abundance: .
v_gene: TRBV7-3
CDR3aa: CASSIGTGGEQYF
CDR3nt: TGTGCCAGCAGCATCGGGACAGGTGGCGAGCAGTACTTC

j_gene: TRBJ1-5
d_gene: .
abundance: .
v_gene: TRBV27
CDR3aa: CASSREINQPQHF
CDR3nt: TGTGCCAGCAGTCGGGAGATAAATCAGCCCCAGCATTTT

j_gene: TRBJ1-2
d_gene: .
abundance: .
v_gene: TRBV6-1
CDR3aa: CASSEESASFYGYTF
CDR3nt: TGTGCCAGCAGTGAAGAGAGTGCCTCATTTTATGGCTACACCTTC

j_gene: TRBJ1-2
d_gene: TRBD1
abundance: .
v_gene: TRBV5-1
CDR3aa: CASSLSGTGGHGYTF
CDR3nt: TGCGCCAGCAGCTTGTCCGGGACAGGGGGCCATGGCTACACCTTC

j_gene: TRBJ2-3
d_gene: TRBD2
abundance: .
v_gene: TRBV7-9
CDR3aa: CASSLLRTSGGGTDTQYF
CDR3nt: TGTGCCAGCAGCTTACTAAGGACTAGCGGGGGGGGCACAGATACGCAGTATTTT

j_gene: TRBJ2-7
d_gene: TRBD1
abundance: .
v_gene: TRBV28
CDR3aa: CASSFDRGVGSYEQYF
CDR3nt: TGTGCCAGCAGTTTCGACAGGGGAGTCGGCTCCTACGAGCAGTACTTC

j_gene: TRBJ2-7
d_gene: .
abundance: .
v_gene: TRBV13
CDR3aa: CASSLGPSYEQYF
CDR3nt: TGTGCCAGCAGCTTGGGGCCATCCTACGAGCAGTACTTC

j_gene: TRBJ2-5
d_gene: TRBD1
abundance: .
v_gene: TRBV28
CDR3aa: CASRRDSQETQYF
CDR3nt: TGTGCCAGCCGCAGGGACAGCCAAGAGACCCAGTACTTC

j_gene: TRBJ2-3
d_gene: TRBD1
abundance: .
v_gene: TRBV14
CDR3aa: CASSQIFRFGKTGADTQYF
CDR3nt: TGTGCCAGCAGCCAAATTTTTCGTTTTGGTAAAACAGGGGCAGATACGCAGTATTTT

j_gene: TRBJ2-4
d_gene: TRBD1
abundance: .
v_gene: TRBV25-1
CDR3aa: CASSVTGERNIQYF
CDR3nt: TGTGCCAGCAGTGTGACAGGGGAAAGAAACATTCAGTACTTC

j_gene: TRBJ2-3
d_gene: TRBD2
abundance: .
v_gene: TRBV4-2
CDR3aa: CASSQGSGGAWDTQYF
CDR3nt: TGTGCCAGCAGCCAAGGCAGCGGGGGGGCCTGGGATACGCAGTATTTT

j_gene: TRBJ1-1
d_gene: .
abundance: many
v_gene: TRBV13
CDR3aa: CASSFDSEAFF
CDR3nt: TGTGCCAGCAGCTTCGACAGTGAAGCTTTCTTT

j_gene: TRBJ2-7
d_gene: TRBD2
abundance: .
v_gene: TRBV5-6
CDR3aa: CASTWSGGAGEQYF
CDR3nt: TGTGCCAGCACCTGGAGCGGGGGGGCGGGAGAGCAGTACTTC

j_gene: TRBJ2-7
d_gene: .
abundance: .
v_gene: TRBV7-2
CDR3aa: CASSLERGFSYEQYF
CDR3nt: TGTGCCAGCAGCTTAGAAAGAGGATTCTCCTACGAGCAGTACTTC

j_gene: TRBJ1-2
d_gene: .
abundance: .
v_gene: TRBV5-8
CDR3aa: CASSSRDYGGLGYTF
CDR3nt: TGTGCCAGCAGCTCCCGGGACTATGGCGGTCTGGGCTACACCTTC

j_gene: TRBJ2-7
d_gene: TRBD2
abundance: .
v_gene: TRBV15
CDR3aa: CATSRDEQDREDEQYF
CDR3nt: TGTGCCACCAGCAGAGACGAACAGGACCGGGAGGACGAGCAGTACTTC

j_gene: TRBJ2-2
d_gene: .
abundance: few
v_gene: TRBV4-2
CDR3aa: CASSQSYATGELFF
CDR3nt: TGTGCCAGCAGCCAATCCTATGCCACCGGGGAGCTGTTTTTT

j_gene: TRBJ2-6
d_gene: .
abundance: .
v_gene: TRBV19
CDR3aa: CASSMSLPGSSGANVLTF
CDR3nt: TGTGCCAGTAGTATGTCCCTGCCAGGTAGCTCTGGGGCCAACGTCCTGACTTTC

j_gene: TRBJ1-2
d_gene: .
abundance: .
v_gene: TRBV6-5
CDR3aa: CASSWAGHYGYTF
CDR3nt: TGTGCCAGCAGTTGGGCAGGGCACTATGGCTACACCTTC

j_gene: TRBJ2-2
d_gene: TRBD1
abundance: .
v_gene: TRBV15
CDR3aa: CATSRWRRDRANTGELFF
CDR3nt: TGTGCCACCAGCAGATGGAGGCGGGACAGGGCGAACACCGGGGAGCTGTTTTTT

j_gene: TRBJ1-3
d_gene: .
abundance: .
v_gene: TRBV9
CDR3aa: CASSVGFAGAGNTIYF
CDR3nt: TGTGCCAGCAGCGTAGGGTTTGCAGGGGCTGGAAACACCATATATTTT

j_gene: TRBJ2-6
d_gene: TRBD1
abundance: .
v_gene: TRBV18
CDR3aa: CASSLDRGLISGANVLTF
CDR3nt: TGTGCCAGCTCATTAGACAGGGGGCTAATTTCTGGGGCCAACGTCCTGACTTTC

j_gene: TRBJ2-3
d_gene: .
abundance: once
v_gene: TRBV9
CDR3aa: CASSVDPRTDTQYF
CDR3nt: TGTGCCAGCAGCGTAGATCCTAGAACAGATACGCAGTATTTT

j_gene: TRBJ2-4
d_gene: .
abundance: .
v_gene: TRBV11-2
CDR3aa: CASRNAQIQGRNIQYF
CDR3nt: TGTGCCAGCAGAAACGCTCAAATACAGGGTAGAAACATTCAGTACTTC

j_gene: TRBJ2-7
d_gene: TRBD2
abundance: medium-sized
v_gene: TRBV6-1
CDR3aa: CASSGTSGGAYEQYF
CDR3nt: TGTGCCAGCAGTGGGACTAGCGGGGGGGCCTACGAGCAGTACTTC

j_gene: TRBJ2-6
d_gene: .
abundance: few
v_gene: TRBV6-4
CDR3aa: CASSDQASGANVLTF
CDR3nt: TGTGCCAGCAGTGACCAAGCATCTGGGGCCAACGTCCTGACTTTC

j_gene: TRBJ2-3
d_gene: .
abundance: few
v_gene: TRBV7-6
CDR3aa: CASSLEVAGDFTDTQYF
CDR3nt: TGTGCCAGCAGCTTAGAAGTTGCCGGGGACTTCACAGATACGCAGTATTTT